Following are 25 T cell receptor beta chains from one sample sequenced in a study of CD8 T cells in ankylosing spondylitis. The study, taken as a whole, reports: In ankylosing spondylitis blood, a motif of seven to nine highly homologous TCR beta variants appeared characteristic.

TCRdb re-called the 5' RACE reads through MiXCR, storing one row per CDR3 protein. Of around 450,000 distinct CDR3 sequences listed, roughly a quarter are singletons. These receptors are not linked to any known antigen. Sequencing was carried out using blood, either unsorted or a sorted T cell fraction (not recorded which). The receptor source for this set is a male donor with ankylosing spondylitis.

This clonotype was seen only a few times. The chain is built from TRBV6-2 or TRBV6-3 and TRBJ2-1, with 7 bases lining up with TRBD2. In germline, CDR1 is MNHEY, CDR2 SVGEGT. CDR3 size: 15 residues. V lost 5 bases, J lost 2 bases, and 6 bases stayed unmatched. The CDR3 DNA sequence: TGTGCCAGCAGTACAGCGGGGTCAACCTACAATGAGCAGTTCTTC. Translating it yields CASSTAGSTYNEQFF.

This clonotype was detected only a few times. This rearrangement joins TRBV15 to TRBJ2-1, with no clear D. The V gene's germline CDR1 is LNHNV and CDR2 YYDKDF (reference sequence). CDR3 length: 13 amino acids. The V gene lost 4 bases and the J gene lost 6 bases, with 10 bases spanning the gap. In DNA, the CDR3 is TGTGCCACCAGCAAGGACCCGCCCAATGAGCAGTTCTTC. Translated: CATSKDPPNEQFF.

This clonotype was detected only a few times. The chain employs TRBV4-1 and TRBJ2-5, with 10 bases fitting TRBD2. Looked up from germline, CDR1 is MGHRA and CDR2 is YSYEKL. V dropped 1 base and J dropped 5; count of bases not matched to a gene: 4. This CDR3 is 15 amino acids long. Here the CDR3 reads CASSQVTSGRETQYF. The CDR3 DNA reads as TGCGCCAGCAGCCAAGTGACTAGCGGGCGCGAGACCCAGTACTTC.

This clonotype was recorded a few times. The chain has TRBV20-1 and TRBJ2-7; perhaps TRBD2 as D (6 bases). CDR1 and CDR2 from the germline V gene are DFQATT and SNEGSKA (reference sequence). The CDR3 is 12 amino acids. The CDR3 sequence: CRAAGEVDEQYF. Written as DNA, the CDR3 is TGCAGGGCCGCCGGGGAGGTCGACGAGCAGTACTTC.

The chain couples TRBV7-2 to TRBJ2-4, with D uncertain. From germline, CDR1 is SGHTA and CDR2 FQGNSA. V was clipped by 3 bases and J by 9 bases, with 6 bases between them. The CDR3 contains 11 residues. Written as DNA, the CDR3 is TGTGCCAGCAGCTTCCGTGGCATTCAGTACTTC. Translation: CASSFRGIQYF. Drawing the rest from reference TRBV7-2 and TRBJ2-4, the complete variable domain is GAGVSQSPSNKVTEKGKDVELRCDPISGHTALYWYRQSLGQGLEFLIYFQGNSAPDKSGLPSDRFSAERTGGSVSTLTIQRTQQEDSAVYLCASSFRGIQYFGAGTRLSVL.

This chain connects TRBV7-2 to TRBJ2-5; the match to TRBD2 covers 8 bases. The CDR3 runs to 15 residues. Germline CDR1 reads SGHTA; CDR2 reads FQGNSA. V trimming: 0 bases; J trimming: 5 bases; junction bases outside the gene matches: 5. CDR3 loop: CASSLALAGWETQYF. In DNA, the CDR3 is TGTGCCAGCAGCTTAGCGCTAGCGGGCTGGGAGACCCAGTACTTC.

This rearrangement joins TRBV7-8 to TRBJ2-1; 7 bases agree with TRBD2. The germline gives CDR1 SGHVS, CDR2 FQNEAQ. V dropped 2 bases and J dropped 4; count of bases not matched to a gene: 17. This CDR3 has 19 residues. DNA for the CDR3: TGTGCCAGCAGCTTACGCGATAGCGGGTACGACCGTCCTTACAATGAGCAGTTCTTC. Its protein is CASSLRDSGYDRPYNEQFF.

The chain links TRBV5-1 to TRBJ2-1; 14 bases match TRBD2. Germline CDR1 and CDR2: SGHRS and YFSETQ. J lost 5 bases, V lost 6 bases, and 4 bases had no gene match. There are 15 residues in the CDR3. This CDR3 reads CASTPGLAGDNEQFF. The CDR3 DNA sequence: TGCGCCAGCACCCCGGGACTAGCGGGAGACAATGAGCAGTTCTTC.

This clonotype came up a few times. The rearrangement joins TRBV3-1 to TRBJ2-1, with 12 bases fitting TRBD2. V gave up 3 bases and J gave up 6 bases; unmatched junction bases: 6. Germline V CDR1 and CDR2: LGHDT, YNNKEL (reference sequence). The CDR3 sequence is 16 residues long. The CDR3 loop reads CASSHRLAGVSNEQFF. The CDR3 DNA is TGTGCCAGCAGCCACCGACTAGCGGGAGTCTCCAATGAGCAGTTCTTC.

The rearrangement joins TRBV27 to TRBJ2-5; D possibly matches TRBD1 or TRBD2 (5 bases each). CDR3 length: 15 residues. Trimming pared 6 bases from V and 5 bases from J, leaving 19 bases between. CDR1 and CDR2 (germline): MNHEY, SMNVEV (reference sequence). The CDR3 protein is CASSPGRLARETQYF. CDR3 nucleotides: TGTGCCAGCAGCCCGGGACGCCTCGCCCGGGAGACCCAGTACTTC.

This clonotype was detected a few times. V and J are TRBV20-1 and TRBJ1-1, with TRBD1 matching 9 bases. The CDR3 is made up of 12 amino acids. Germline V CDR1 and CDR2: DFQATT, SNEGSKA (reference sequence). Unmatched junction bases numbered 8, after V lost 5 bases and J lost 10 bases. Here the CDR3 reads CSAGETDRGAFF. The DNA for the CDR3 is TGCAGTGCTGGGGAGACGGACAGGGGAGCTTTCTTT.

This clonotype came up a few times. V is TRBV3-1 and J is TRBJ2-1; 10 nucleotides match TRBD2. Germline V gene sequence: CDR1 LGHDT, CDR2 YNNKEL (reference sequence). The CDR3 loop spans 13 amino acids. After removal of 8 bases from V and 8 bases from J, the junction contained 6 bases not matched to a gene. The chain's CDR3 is CASGLAVGYEQFF. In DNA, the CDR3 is TGTGCCAGCGGACTAGCGGTAGGGTATGAGCAGTTCTTC.

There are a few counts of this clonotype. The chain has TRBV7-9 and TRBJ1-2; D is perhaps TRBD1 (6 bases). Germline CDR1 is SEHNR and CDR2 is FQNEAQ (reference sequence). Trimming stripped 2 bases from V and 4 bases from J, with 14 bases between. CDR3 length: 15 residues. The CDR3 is CASSLLQGSGYGYTF. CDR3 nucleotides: TGTGCCAGCAGCTTATTACAGGGTTCAGGCTATGGCTACACCTTC. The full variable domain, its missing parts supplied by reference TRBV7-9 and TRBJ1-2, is DTGVSQNPRHKITKRGQNVTFRCDPISEHNRLYWYRQTLGQGPEFLTYFQNEAQLEKSRLLSDRFSAERPKGSFSTLEIQRTEQGDSAMYLCASSLLQGSGYGYTFGSGTRLTVV.

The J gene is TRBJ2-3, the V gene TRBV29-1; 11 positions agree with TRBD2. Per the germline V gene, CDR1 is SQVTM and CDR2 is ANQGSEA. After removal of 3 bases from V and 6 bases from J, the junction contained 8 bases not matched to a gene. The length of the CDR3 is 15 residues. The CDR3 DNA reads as TGCAGCGTTGATGGGCTAGCGGGAGGATTGGATACGCAGTATTTT. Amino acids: CSVDGLAGGLDTQYF.

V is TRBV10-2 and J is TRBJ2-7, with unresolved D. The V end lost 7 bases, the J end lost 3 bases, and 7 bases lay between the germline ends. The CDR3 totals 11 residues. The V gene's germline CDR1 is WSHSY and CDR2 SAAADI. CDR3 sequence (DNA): TGCGCCAGCATGGGCCACTACGAGCAGTACGTC. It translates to CASMGHYEQYV.

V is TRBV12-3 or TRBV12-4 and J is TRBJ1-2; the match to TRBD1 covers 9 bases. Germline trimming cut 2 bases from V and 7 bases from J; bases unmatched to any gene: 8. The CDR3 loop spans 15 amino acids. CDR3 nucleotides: TGTGCCAGCAGTTTAACCGACGACAGGGGGGCTGGCTACACCTTC. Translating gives CASSLTDDRGAGYTF.

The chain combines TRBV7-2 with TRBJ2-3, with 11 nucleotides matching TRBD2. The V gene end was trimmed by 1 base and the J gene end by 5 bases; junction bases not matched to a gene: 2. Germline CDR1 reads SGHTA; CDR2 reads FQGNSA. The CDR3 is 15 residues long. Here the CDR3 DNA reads TGTGCCAGCAGCTTAGTGGGACTAGCGGAAGATACGCAGTATTTT. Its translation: CASSLVGLAEDTQYF. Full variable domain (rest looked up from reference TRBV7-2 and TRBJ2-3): GAGVSQSPSNKVTEKGKDVELRCDPISGHTALYWYRQSLGQGLEFLIYFQGNSAPDKSGLPSDRFSAERTGGSVSTLTIQRTQQEDSAVYLCASSLVGLAEDTQYFGPGTRLTVL.

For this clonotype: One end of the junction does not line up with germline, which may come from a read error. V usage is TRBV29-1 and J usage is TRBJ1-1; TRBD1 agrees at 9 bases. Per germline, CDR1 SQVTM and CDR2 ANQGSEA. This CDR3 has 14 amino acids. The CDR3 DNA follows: TGCAGCGGGGGTGAGACAGGGGGAAACACTGAAGCTCTCTTT. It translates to CSGGETGGNTEALF.

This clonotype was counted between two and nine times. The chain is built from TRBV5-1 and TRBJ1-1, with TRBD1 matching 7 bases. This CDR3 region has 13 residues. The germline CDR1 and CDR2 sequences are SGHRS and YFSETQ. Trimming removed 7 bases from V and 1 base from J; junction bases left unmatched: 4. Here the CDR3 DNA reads TGCGCCAGCCAACGGGACAGGAACACTGAAGCTTTCTTT. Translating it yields CASQRDRNTEAFF. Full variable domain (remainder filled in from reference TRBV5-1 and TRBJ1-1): KAGVTQTPRYLIKTRGQQVTLSCSPISGHRSVSWYQQTPGQGLQFLFEYFSETQRNKGNFPGRFSGRQFSNSRSEMNVSTLELGDSALYLCASQRDRNTEAFFGQGTRLTVV.

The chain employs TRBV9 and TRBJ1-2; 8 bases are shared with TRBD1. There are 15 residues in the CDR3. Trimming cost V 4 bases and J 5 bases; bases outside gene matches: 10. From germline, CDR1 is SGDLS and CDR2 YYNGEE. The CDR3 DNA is TGTGCCAGCAGCCCTCGGACAGGGCAGGGATATGGCTACACCTTC. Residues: CASSPRTGQGYGYTF.

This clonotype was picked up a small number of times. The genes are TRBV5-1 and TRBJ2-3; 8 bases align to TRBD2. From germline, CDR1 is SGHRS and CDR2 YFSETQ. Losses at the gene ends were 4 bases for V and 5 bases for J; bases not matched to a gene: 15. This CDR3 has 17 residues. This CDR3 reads CASSVLTSGGAGDTQYF. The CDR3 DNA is TGCGCCAGCAGCGTCCTTACTAGCGGAGGGGCTGGAGATACGCAGTATTTT.

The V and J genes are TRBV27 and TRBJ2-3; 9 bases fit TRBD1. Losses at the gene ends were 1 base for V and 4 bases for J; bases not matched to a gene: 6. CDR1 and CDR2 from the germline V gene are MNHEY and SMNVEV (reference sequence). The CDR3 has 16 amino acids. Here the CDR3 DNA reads TGTGCCAGCAGTTTATGGGCGACAGGGGGAGCAGATACGCAGTATTTT. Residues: CASSLWATGGADTQYF.

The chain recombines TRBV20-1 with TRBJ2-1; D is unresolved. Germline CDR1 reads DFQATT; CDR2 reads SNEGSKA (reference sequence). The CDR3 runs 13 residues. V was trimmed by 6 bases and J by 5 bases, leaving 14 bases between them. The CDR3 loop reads CSALPPPDNEQFF. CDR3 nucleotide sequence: TGCAGTGCCCTGCCACCTCCGGACAATGAGCAGTTCTTC.

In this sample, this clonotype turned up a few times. In nucleotides, the CDR3 is TGTGCCAGCAGCGTGACCTTCTATGAGCAGTTCTTC. Translated, it gives CASSVTFYEQFF. The V call is TRBV9, the J call TRBJ2-1; no clear D gene. Germline V gives CDR1 SGDLS, CDR2 YYNGEE. With 2 bases removed from V and 8 bases from J, the gap between germline ends came to 8 bases. The CDR3 consists of 12 residues.

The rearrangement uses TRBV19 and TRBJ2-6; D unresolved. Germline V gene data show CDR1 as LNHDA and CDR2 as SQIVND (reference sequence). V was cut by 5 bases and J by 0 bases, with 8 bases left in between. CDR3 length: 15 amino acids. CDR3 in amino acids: CASSYPNSGANVLTF. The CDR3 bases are TGTGCCAGTAGTTACCCGAACTCTGGGGCCAACGTCCTGACTTTC.